A selection of T cell receptor beta chains follows, all from one sample in a study of blood T cell repertoires in COVID-19. Generated by immunoSEQ multiplex PCR, the TCRdb table keeps only in-frame clones and is missing some. The table shows about 220,000 clones, with roughly four fifths occurring only once. Sample: PBMCs or T cells enriched from blood (not recorded which). These receptors all come from a woman aged 35 to 49 who had been exposed to COVID-19. CDR3s include the opening cysteine and the closing phenylalanine or tryptophan. A D gene is named only where the DNA matches it firmly. The size entry is marked missing in some rows and otherwise reads once, few, many or a size class.

v_gene: TRBV7-2
abundance: -
d_gene: TRBD1
j_gene: TRBJ2-5
CDR3aa: CASSSNPTGEETQYF
CDR3nt: TGTGCCAGCAGCTCGAACCCGACAGGGGAAGAGACCCAGTACTTC

v_gene: TRBV6-5
abundance: -
d_gene: -
j_gene: TRBJ1-1
CDR3aa: CASRSTNMNTEAFF
CDR3nt: TGTGCCAGCAGAAGCACTAACATGAACACTGAAGCTTTCTTT

v_gene: TRBV6-5
abundance: -
d_gene: TRBD1
j_gene: TRBJ1-6
CDR3aa: CASSYSDREVSPLHF
CDR3nt: TGTGCCAGCAGTTACTCGGACAGGGAGGTTTCACCCCTCCACTTT

v_gene: TRBV28
abundance: -
d_gene: -
j_gene: TRBJ1-1
CDR3aa: CASRDSRSTEAFF
CDR3nt: TGTGCCAGCCGGGACTCCCGGAGCACTGAAGCTTTCTTT

v_gene: TRBV19
abundance: -
d_gene: -
j_gene: TRBJ1-5
CDR3aa: CASSIRAGTNQPQHF
CDR3nt: TGTGCCAGTAGTATTAGGGCGGGGACCAATCAGCCCCAGCATTTT

v_gene: TRBV18
abundance: -
d_gene: TRBD2
j_gene: TRBJ2-3
CDR3aa: CASSPGLAVSQYF
CDR3nt: TGTGCCAGCTCACCGGGACTAGCGGTTTCGCAGTATTTT

v_gene: TRBV19
abundance: -
d_gene: -
j_gene: TRBJ2-1
CDR3aa: CASSLLLQVEQFF
CDR3nt: TGTGCCAGTAGTCTCCTCCTTCAGGTTGAGCAGTTCTTC

v_gene: TRBV28
abundance: -
d_gene: TRBD1
j_gene: TRBJ1-1
CDR3aa: CASSLYGQGVFTEAFF
CDR3nt: TGTGCCAGCAGTTTGTACGGACAGGGGGTATTCACTGAAGCTTTCTTT

v_gene: TRBV9
abundance: -
d_gene: TRBD2
j_gene: TRBJ2-3
CDR3aa: CASSVGSGATTSTDTQYF
CDR3nt: TGTGCCAGCAGCGTAGGCAGCGGGGCAACCACAAGCACAGATACGCAGTATTTT

v_gene: TRBV11-2
abundance: -
d_gene: -
j_gene: TRBJ2-2
CDR3aa: CASSPGQPSNTGELFF
CDR3nt: TGTGCCAGCAGCCCCGGACAGCCATCGAACACCGGGGAGCTGTTTTTT

v_gene: TRBV28
abundance: -
d_gene: -
j_gene: TRBJ2-5
CDR3aa: CATQGTETQYF
CDR3nt: TGTGCCACCCAGGGTACTGAGACCCAGTACTTC

v_gene: TRBV28
abundance: -
d_gene: -
j_gene: TRBJ1-5
CDR3aa: CASSLGRYRNQPQHF
CDR3nt: TGTGCCAGCAGTTTAGGCAGGTACCGCAATCAGCCCCAGCATTTT

v_gene: TRBV3-1/TRBV3-2
abundance: -
d_gene: -
j_gene: TRBJ2-1
CDR3aa: CASSQSPGVNEQFF
CDR3nt: TGTGCCAGCAGCCAAAGTCCAGGGGTGAATGAGCAGTTCTTC

v_gene: TRBV6-6
abundance: -
d_gene: TRBD1
j_gene: TRBJ1-6
CDR3aa: CASSSAGGNSPLHF
CDR3nt: TGTGCCAGCAGTTCTGCAGGGGGGAATTCACCCCTCCACTTT

v_gene: TRBV6-5
abundance: -
d_gene: -
j_gene: TRBJ1-2
CDR3aa: CASSYQGYYGYTF
CDR3nt: TGTGCCAGCAGTTATCAGGGCTACTATGGCTACACCTTC

v_gene: TRBV1
abundance: -
d_gene: -
j_gene: TRBJ1-4
CDR3aa: CTSSPQERGRGVTNEKLFF
CDR3nt: TGCACCAGCAGCCCTCAGGAGAGGGGGCGCGGGGTAACTAATGAAAAACTGTTTTTT

v_gene: TRBV3-1/TRBV3-2
abundance: once
d_gene: TRBD2
j_gene: TRBJ2-2
CDR3aa: CASSRNGGGTGELFF
CDR3nt: TGTGCCAGCAGCCGTAACGGGGGGGGCACCGGGGAGCTGTTTTTT

v_gene: TRBV12-5
abundance: -
d_gene: TRBD1
j_gene: TRBJ1-4
CDR3aa: CASGGRGQGRLMQKLFF
CDR3nt: TGTGCTAGTGGGGGGCGGGGACAGGGACGTTTAATGCAGAAACTGTTTTTT

v_gene: TRBV6-5
abundance: -
d_gene: TRBD1
j_gene: TRBJ1-2
CDR3aa: CASRTDLTGGGYTF
CDR3nt: TGTGCCAGCAGAACCGACTTAACAGGGGGAGGCTACACCTTC

v_gene: TRBV9
abundance: -
d_gene: TRBD2
j_gene: TRBJ2-3
CDR3aa: CASSTGTSKADTQYF
CDR3nt: TGTGCCAGCAGCACCGGGACTAGCAAGGCAGATACGCAGTATTTT

v_gene: TRBV28
abundance: -
d_gene: TRBD2
j_gene: TRBJ2-7
CDR3aa: CASSQSGGPSYEQYF
CDR3nt: TGTGCCAGCAGTCAAAGCGGGGGCCCCTCCTACGAGCAGTACTTC

v_gene: TRBV2
abundance: -
d_gene: TRBD1
j_gene: TRBJ1-5
CDR3aa: CASSYRGLNQPQHF
CDR3nt: TGTGCCAGCAGTTACAGGGGCCTCAATCAGCCCCAGCATTTT

v_gene: TRBV5-4
abundance: -
d_gene: -
j_gene: TRBJ1-1
CDR3aa: CASSPGTGGTEAFF
CDR3nt: TGTGCCAGCAGCCCGGGGACGGGAGGGACTGAAGCTTTCTTT

v_gene: TRBV6-2/TRBV6-3
abundance: -
d_gene: -
j_gene: TRBJ2-7
CDR3aa: CASSYGLRKNEQYF
CDR3nt: TGTGCCAGCAGTTACGGACTCCGAAAAAACGAGCAGTACTTC

v_gene: TRBV5-4
abundance: -
d_gene: -
j_gene: TRBJ1-1
CDR3aa: CASSYGGTNTEAFF
CDR3nt: TGTGCCAGCAGCTACGGGGGGACGAACACTGAAGCTTTCTTT

v_gene: TRBV18
abundance: -
d_gene: -
j_gene: TRBJ2-3
CDR3aa: CASSPYREKGTDTQYF
CDR3nt: TGTGCCAGCTCACCCTACAGGGAAAAGGGCACAGATACGCAGTATTTT

v_gene: TRBV29-1
abundance: -
d_gene: TRBD1
j_gene: TRBJ1-2
CDR3aa: CSVAGPRGEDYGYTF
CDR3nt: TGCAGCGTTGCCGGTCCCAGGGGGGAGGACTATGGCTACACCTTC

v_gene: TRBV5-4
abundance: -
d_gene: TRBD1
j_gene: TRBJ1-1
CDR3aa: CASSSTGGNTEAFF
CDR3nt: TGTGCCAGCAGCTCGACAGGGGGCAACACTGAAGCTTTCTTT

v_gene: TRBV5-1
abundance: -
d_gene: TRBD2
j_gene: TRBJ2-1
CDR3aa: CASSLGTSGVLPGEQFF
CDR3nt: TGCGCCAGCAGCCTTGGGACTAGCGGGGTATTACCTGGCGAGCAGTTCTTC

v_gene: TRBV6-1
abundance: once
d_gene: -
j_gene: TRBJ1-2
CDR3aa: CASSEVGSGYGYTF
CDR3nt: TGTGCCAGCAGTGAAGTAGGGAGCGGCTATGGCTACACCTTC

v_gene: TRBV7-2
abundance: -
d_gene: -
j_gene: TRBJ1-6
CDR3aa: CASSLRSGSYNSPLHF
CDR3nt: TGTGCCAGCAGCTTACGGTCAGGGTCCTATAATTCACCCCTCCACTTT

v_gene: TRBV7-2
abundance: -
d_gene: TRBD2
j_gene: TRBJ2-1
CDR3aa: CASSLALAGHNEQFF
CDR3nt: TGTGCCAGCAGCTTAGCTCTAGCGGGGCACAATGAGCAGTTCTTC

v_gene: TRBV6-5
abundance: -
d_gene: TRBD1
j_gene: TRBJ2-7
CDR3aa: CASSMFGTGFYEQYF
CDR3nt: TGTGCCAGCTCAATGTTCGGGACAGGGTTTTACGAGCAGTACTTC

v_gene: TRBV2
abundance: -
d_gene: TRBD2
j_gene: TRBJ2-3
CDR3aa: CASKGLAGGTDTQYF
CDR3nt: TGTGCCAGCAAGGGACTAGCGGGGGGAACAGATACGCAGTATTTT

v_gene: TRBV11-2
abundance: few
d_gene: TRBD1
j_gene: TRBJ1-2
CDR3aa: CASSMDRTRGYTF
CDR3nt: TGTGCCAGCAGCATGGACAGGACGCGAGGCTACACCTTC

v_gene: TRBV7-9
abundance: -
d_gene: -
j_gene: TRBJ2-5
CDR3aa: CASSLDGTWQTQYF
CDR3nt: TGTGCCAGCAGCTTAGATGGGACATGGCAGACCCAGTACTTC

v_gene: TRBV7-2
abundance: -
d_gene: TRBD2
j_gene: TRBJ2-5
CDR3aa: CASSLEGRGGSETQYF
CDR3nt: TGTGCCAGCAGCTTAGAGGGGCGGGGGGGCTCCGAGACCCAGTACTTC

v_gene: TRBV3-1/TRBV3-2
abundance: once
d_gene: -
j_gene: TRBJ2-2
CDR3aa: CASSPLTNTGELFF
CDR3nt: TGTGCCAGCAGCCCGTTAACAAACACCGGGGAGCTGTTTTTT

v_gene: TRBV9
abundance: -
d_gene: -
j_gene: TRBJ2-3
CDR3aa: CASSSSADTQYF
CDR3nt: TGTGCCAGCAGTTCCTCAGCAGATACGCAGTATTTT

v_gene: TRBV10-3
abundance: few
d_gene: -
j_gene: TRBJ2-7
CDR3aa: CAISDSGGPIFEQYF
CDR3nt: TGTGCCATCAGTGACTCCGGGGGTCCAATTTTCGAGCAGTACTTC

v_gene: TRBV9
abundance: -
d_gene: TRBD1
j_gene: TRBJ2-7
CDR3aa: CASSGPRGSSYEQYF
CDR3nt: TGTGCCAGCAGCGGTCCCAGGGGGAGCTCCTACGAGCAGTACTTC

v_gene: TRBV3-1/TRBV3-2
abundance: -
d_gene: -
j_gene: TRBJ2-2
CDR3aa: CASSQSAGYTGELFF
CDR3nt: TGTGCCAGCAGCCAATCGGCAGGGTACACCGGGGAGCTGTTTTTT

v_gene: TRBV5-1
abundance: -
d_gene: TRBD2
j_gene: TRBJ2-7
CDR3aa: CASSLAGLAAGEQYF
CDR3nt: TGCGCCAGCAGCTTGGCAGGACTAGCCGCGGGGGAGCAGTACTTC

v_gene: TRBV3-1/TRBV3-2
abundance: few
d_gene: TRBD1
j_gene: TRBJ1-2
CDR3aa: CASSRGTGDGYTF
CDR3nt: TGTGCCAGCAGCCGGGGGACAGGGGATGGCTACACCTTC

v_gene: TRBV5-1
abundance: -
d_gene: TRBD2
j_gene: TRBJ2-1
CDR3aa: CASSAGLPDAEQFF
CDR3nt: TGCGCCAGCAGCGCGGGACTACCGGACGCGGAGCAGTTCTTC

v_gene: TRBV19
abundance: -
d_gene: -
j_gene: TRBJ1-2
CDR3aa: CASWGRQPDINYGYTF
CDR3nt: TGTGCCAGTTGGGGGAGGCAGCCAGACATCAACTATGGCTACACCTTC

v_gene: TRBV19
abundance: -
d_gene: -
j_gene: TRBJ1-5
CDR3aa: CASSQSPLWYQPQHF
CDR3nt: TGTGCCAGTAGTCAAAGCCCACTTTGGTATCAGCCCCAGCATTTT

v_gene: TRBV29-1
abundance: -
d_gene: TRBD1
j_gene: TRBJ1-1
CDR3aa: CSGKRDSEAFF
CDR3nt: TGCAGCGGCAAGAGGGACAGTGAAGCTTTCTTT

v_gene: TRBV5-6
abundance: few
d_gene: -
j_gene: TRBJ1-4
CDR3aa: CASSFIGPPSDETSGKLFF
CDR3nt: TGTGCCAGCAGCTTTATAGGGCCTCCCTCCGATGAGACGAGCGGAAAACTGTTTTTT

v_gene: TRBV11-2
abundance: -
d_gene: TRBD1
j_gene: TRBJ1-5
CDR3aa: CASSLETGGFNQPQHF
CDR3nt: TGTGCCAGCAGCTTAGAAACAGGGGGGTTTAATCAGCCCCAGCATTTT

v_gene: TRBV7-2
abundance: -
d_gene: TRBD1
j_gene: TRBJ1-5
CDR3aa: CASSLGTGGYQPQHF
CDR3nt: TGTGCCAGCAGCTTAGGGACAGGGGGCTATCAGCCCCAGCATTTT

v_gene: TRBV19
abundance: few
d_gene: TRBD2
j_gene: TRBJ2-5
CDR3aa: CASSRRSLGGAGETQYF
CDR3nt: TGTGCCAGTAGTAGGCGATCCTTGGGAGGGGCCGGGGAGACCCAGTACTTC

v_gene: TRBV27
abundance: -
d_gene: TRBD1
j_gene: TRBJ2-7
CDR3aa: CASGGQGRYEQYF
CDR3nt: TGTGCCAGCGGGGGACAGGGTCGCTACGAGCAGTACTTC

v_gene: TRBV7-8
abundance: -
d_gene: TRBD2
j_gene: TRBJ2-5
CDR3aa: CASSPTSGAETQYF
CDR3nt: TGTGCCAGCAGCCCAACTAGCGGGGCGGAGACCCAGTACTTC

v_gene: TRBV28
abundance: -
d_gene: TRBD2
j_gene: TRBJ2-3
CDR3aa: CASSLASGGAWWDTQYF
CDR3nt: TGTGCCAGCAGTTTAGCCAGCGGGGGGGCCTGGTGGGATACGCAGTATTTT

v_gene: TRBV5-4
abundance: -
d_gene: -
j_gene: TRBJ1-1
CDR3aa: CASSYAGGTEAFF
CDR3nt: TGTGCCAGCAGCTACGCGGGGGGCACTGAAGCTTTCTTT

v_gene: TRBV6-4
abundance: -
d_gene: -
j_gene: TRBJ2-1
CDR3aa: CASSDSRGHKQFF
CDR3nt: TGTGCCAGCAGTGACTCGAGGGGACATAAACAGTTCTTC

v_gene: TRBV5-6
abundance: -
d_gene: TRBD1
j_gene: TRBJ1-5
CDR3aa: CASSFRGPSNQPQHF
CDR3nt: TGTGCCAGCAGCTTCAGGGGGCCTAGCAATCAGCCCCAGCATTTT